What follows are 9 T cell receptor beta chains derived from one specimen sequenced in a study of blood T cell repertoires in COVID-19. Some clones are missing from TCRdb's copy, which holds only in-frame ones; the method was immunoSEQ multiplex PCR. The top ten hold over 8% of the sample, which has 30,000 or so clones, over 80% seen once. Sequencing was carried out using peripheral blood. Receptors were obtained from a human donor with active COVID-19. The donor label of this sample is uncertain.

This chain connects TRBV2 to TRBJ1-6; 7 bases match TRBD1. V gave up 6 bases and J gave up 0 bases; unmatched junction bases: 8. From germline, CDR1 is SNHLY and CDR2 FYNNEI. The CDR3 is made up of 17 amino acids. The CDR3 region is CASRGGTESSYNSPLHF. CDR3 sequence (DNA): TGTGCCAGCAGAGGAGGGACAGAGAGCTCCTATAATTCACCCCTCCACTTT. Together with reference TRBV2 and TRBJ1-6, the CDR3 gives the full variable domain: EPEVTQTPSHQVTQMGQEVILRCVPISNHLYFYWYRQILGQKVEFLVSFYNNEISEKSEIFDDQFSVERPDGSNFTLKIRSTKLEDSAMYFCASRGGTESSYNSPLHFGNGTRLTVT.

V gene TRBV11-3 combines with J gene TRBJ2-1; tentative D call: TRBD1 (5 bases). This CDR3 has 13 residues. Germline values: CDR1 SGHNT, CDR2 YENEEA. Trimming removed 2 bases from V and 4 bases from J, with 6 bases in between. CDR3 DNA sequence: TGTGCCAGCAGCTTAAGACAGTACAATGAGCAGTTCTTC. It translates to CASSLRQYNEQFF. Looking up the rest from reference TRBV11-3 and TRBJ2-1 gives the full variable domain: EAGVVQSPRYKIIEKKQPVAFWCNPISGHNTLYWYLQNLGQGPELLIRYENEEAVDDSQLPKDRFSAERLKGVDSTLKIQPAELGDSAVYLCASSLRQYNEQFFGPGTRLTVL.

The genes are TRBV7-2 and TRBJ2-7; weak D call: TRBD2 (7 bases). V was shortened by 6 bases and J by 3 bases, with 12 bases between the two germline ends. Germline values: CDR1 SGHTA, CDR2 FQGNSA. The CDR3 is 13 residues long. The CDR3 DNA reads as TGTGCCAGCAGAGGAGGGGGGGACTACGAGCAGTACTTC. Translating it yields CASRGGGDYEQYF.

J is TRBJ2-1 and V is TRBV12-3 or TRBV12-4, with TRBD2 as a possible D gene (5 bases). The V end was cut by 2 bases, the J end by 6 bases, with 8 bases between. CDR3 length: 13 residues. The CDR3 nucleotides read TGTGCCAGCAGTTTACCGGGGATCAATGAGCAGTTCTTC. The encoded protein is CASSLPGINEQFF.

This rearrangement joins TRBV28 to TRBJ2-7; weak D call: TRBD2 (6 bases). CDR3 length equals 15 residues. Trimming removed 8 bases at V and 7 bases at J, with 24 bases between. Germline lookup yields CDR1 MDHEN and CDR2 SYDVKM. The CDR3 DNA reads as TGTGCCAGCGAAGGACGGGGAAGCCCTGGAGGGGAGCAGTACTTC. This sequence encodes CASEGRGSPGGEQYF.

Only a few counts were recorded for this clone. The rearrangement uses TRBV4-2 and TRBJ2-7; D not certain. This CDR3 is 13 amino acids long. V lost 0 bases, J lost 2 bases, and 5 bases lay in between. Per the germline V gene, CDR1 is LGHNA and CDR2 is YNFKEQ. CDR3: CASSQDIAYEQYF. The CDR3 DNA follows: TGTGCCAGCAGCCAAGATATTGCCTACGAGCAGTACTTC.

The V call is TRBV5-6, the J call TRBJ1-2; 9 bases line up with TRBD1. V shed 5 bases and J 4 bases; nucleotides not matched to a gene: 15. Germline-derived CDR1 and CDR2 are SGHDT and YYEEEE. This CDR3 has 17 amino acids. The CDR3 DNA follows: TGTGCCAGCAGGGCCGGGACAGGGAAGCGCGGTAGCTATGGCTACACCTTC. It is translated as CASRAGTGKRGSYGYTF. The entire variable domain, with the rest obtained from reference TRBV5-6 and TRBJ1-2, is as follows: DAGVTQSPTHLIKTRGQQVTLRCSPKSGHDTVSWYQQALGQGPQFIFQYYEEEERQRGNFPDRFSGHQFPNYSSELNVNALLLGDSALYLCASRAGTGKRGSYGYTFGSGTRLTVV.

J is TRBJ2-3 and V is TRBV28, with TRBD2 identical over 8 bases. With V trimmed by 4 bases and J by 5 bases, 14 bases remained unmatched. The CDR3 totals 17 residues. CDR1 MDHEN and CDR2 SYDVKM come from the germline V gene. The CDR3 protein is CASSSRFQREWGDTQYF. CDR3 nucleotide sequence: TGTGCCAGCAGTTCCCGGTTCCAGCGGGAGTGGGGAGATACGCAGTATTTT.

V is TRBV7-3 and J is TRBJ1-5; D not resolved. The CDR3 length is 13 residues. Germline-derived CDR1 and CDR2 are SGHTA and FQGTGA. Trimming removed 3 bases at V and 0 bases at J, with 3 bases between. CDR3 sequence: CASSFNSNQPQHF. CDR3 coding DNA: TGTGCCAGCAGCTTCAATAGCAATCAGCCCCAGCATTTT.